This T cell receptor beta chain was retrieved from a study of T cells in Graves' hyperthyroidism and ophthalmopathy. On this clonotype itself: What it binds is not known.

Amplified regions were TCR beta CDR3 sequences from RNA transcripts. The HTBI primer set served for first-round RT-PCR of the TCR CDR3. TCRdb passed the multiplex PCR reads through MiXCR, listing each CDR3 protein once. The sample consists of approximately 300,000 distinct CDR3 sequences, about 19% of them appearing once. Study results and caveats: Prediction of ophthalmopathy progression came a median around 6.1 months pre-onset. Most expanded thyroid clonotypes above 0.001 recurred in blood. Separation of ophthalmopathy from stable hyperthyroidism was achieved by a 13 V-J model.

Per germline, CDR1 MNHNS and CDR2 SASEGT. V was pared by 10 bases and J by 3 bases, with 15 bases between. The CDR3 covers 14 residues. Cells are PBMCs isolated from about 10 ml of fresh blood. Sequenced input: blood. The chain employs TRBV6-1 and TRBJ2-2, with D tentatively TRBD1 or TRBD2 (5 bases each). The sequence derives from a man aged 50-59 years with Graves' ophthalmopathy. This CDR3 reads CAISRGTHTGELFF. The CDR3 region has the DNA TGTGCCATCTCTCGAGGGACCCACACCGGGGAGCTGTTTTTT.